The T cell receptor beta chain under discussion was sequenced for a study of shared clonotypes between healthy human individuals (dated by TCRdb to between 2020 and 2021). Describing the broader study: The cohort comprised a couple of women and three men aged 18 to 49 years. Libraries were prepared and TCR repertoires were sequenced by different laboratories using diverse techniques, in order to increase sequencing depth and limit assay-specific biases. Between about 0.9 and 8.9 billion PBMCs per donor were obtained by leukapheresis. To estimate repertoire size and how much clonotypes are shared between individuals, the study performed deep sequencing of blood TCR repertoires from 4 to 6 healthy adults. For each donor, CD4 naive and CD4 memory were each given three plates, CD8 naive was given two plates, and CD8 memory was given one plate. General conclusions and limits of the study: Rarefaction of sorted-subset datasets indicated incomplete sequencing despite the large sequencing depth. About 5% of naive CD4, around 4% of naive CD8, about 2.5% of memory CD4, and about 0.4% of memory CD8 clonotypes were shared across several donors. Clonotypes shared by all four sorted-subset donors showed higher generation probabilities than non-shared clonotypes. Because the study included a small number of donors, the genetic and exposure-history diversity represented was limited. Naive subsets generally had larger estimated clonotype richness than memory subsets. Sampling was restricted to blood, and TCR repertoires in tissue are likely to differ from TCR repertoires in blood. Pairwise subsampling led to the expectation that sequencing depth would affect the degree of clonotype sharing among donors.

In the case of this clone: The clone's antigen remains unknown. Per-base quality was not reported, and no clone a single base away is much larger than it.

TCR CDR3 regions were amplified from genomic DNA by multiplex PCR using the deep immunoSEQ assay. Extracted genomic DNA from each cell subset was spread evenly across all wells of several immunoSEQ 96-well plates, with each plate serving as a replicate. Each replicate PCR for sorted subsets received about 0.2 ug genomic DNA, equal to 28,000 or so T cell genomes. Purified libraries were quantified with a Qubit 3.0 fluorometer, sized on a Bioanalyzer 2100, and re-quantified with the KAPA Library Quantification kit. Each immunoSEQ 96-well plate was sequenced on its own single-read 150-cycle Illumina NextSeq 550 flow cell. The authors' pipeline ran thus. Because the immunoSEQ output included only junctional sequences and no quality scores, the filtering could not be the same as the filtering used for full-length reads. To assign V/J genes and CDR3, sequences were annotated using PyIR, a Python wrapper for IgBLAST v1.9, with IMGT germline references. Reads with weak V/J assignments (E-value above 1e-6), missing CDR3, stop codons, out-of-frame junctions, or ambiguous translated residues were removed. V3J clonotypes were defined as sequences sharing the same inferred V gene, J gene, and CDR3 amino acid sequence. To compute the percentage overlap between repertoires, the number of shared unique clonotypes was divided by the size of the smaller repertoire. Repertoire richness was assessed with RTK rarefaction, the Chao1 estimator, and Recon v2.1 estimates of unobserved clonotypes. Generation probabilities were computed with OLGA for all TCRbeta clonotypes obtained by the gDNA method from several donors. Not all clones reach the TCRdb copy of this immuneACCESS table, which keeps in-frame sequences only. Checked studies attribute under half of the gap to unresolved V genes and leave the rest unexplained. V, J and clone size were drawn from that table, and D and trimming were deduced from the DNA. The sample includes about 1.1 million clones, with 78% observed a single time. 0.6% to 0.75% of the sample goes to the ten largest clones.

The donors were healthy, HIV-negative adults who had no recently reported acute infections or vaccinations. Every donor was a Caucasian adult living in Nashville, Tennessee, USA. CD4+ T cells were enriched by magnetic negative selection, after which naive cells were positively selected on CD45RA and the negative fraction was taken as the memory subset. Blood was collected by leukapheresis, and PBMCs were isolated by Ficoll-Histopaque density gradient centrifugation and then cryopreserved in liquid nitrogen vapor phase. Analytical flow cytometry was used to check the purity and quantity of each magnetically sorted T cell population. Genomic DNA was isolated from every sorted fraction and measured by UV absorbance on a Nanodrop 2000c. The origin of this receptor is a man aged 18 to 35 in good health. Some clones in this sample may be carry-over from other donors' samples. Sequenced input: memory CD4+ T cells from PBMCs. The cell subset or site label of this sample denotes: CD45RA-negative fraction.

The nucleotides are TGTGCCAGCAGTCCGAAACCCGTTCAGCCCCAGCATTTT. This sequence encodes CASSPKPVQPQHF. The V and J genes are TRBV28 and TRBJ1-5; confidence is insufficient to name the D gene. V is reduced by 5 bases and J by 6 bases, leaving a spacing of 11 bases between them. Taken from cysteine to phenylalanine, the CDR3 has 13 residues. Solely the CDR3 DNA is kept, with 39 bases framed from the first base. Reading the germline V gene gives CDR1 MDHEN and CDR2 SYDVKM. With the portions outside the CDR3 filled from the reference TRBV28 and TRBJ1-5 genes, the complete variable region becomes DVKVTQSSRYLVKRTGEKVFLECVQDMDHENMFWYRQDPGLGLRLIYFSYDVKMKEKGDIPEGYSVSREKKERFSLILESASTNQTSMYLCASSPKPVQPQHFGDGTRLSIL.